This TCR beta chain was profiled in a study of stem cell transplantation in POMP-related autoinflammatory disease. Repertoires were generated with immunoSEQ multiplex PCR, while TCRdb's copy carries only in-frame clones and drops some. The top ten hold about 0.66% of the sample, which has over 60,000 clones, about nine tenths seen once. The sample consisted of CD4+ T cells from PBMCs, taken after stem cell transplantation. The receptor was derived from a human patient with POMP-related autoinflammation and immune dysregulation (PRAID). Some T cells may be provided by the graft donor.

The CDR3 DNA reads as TGTGCCAGCTCTCTTAAGGGGGACGAGCAGTACTTC. Its translation is CASSLKGDEQYF. This chain uses TRBV19 with TRBJ2-7, with a possible D match to TRBD1 (6 bases). Trimming removed 9 bases from V and 5 bases from J, with 14 bases in between. The CDR3 covers 12 residues. Germline V CDR1 and CDR2: LNHDA, SQIVND (reference sequence).